This T cell receptor beta chain was documented in a study of PD-L1 blockade in urothelial cancer. CDR1 and CDR2 (germline): MDHEN, SYDVKM. The CDR3 runs to 15 residues. The V and J ends lost 0 bases and 2 bases respectively, with 7 bases between them. TCRdb's table, derived via immunoSEQ multiplex PCR, lists solely in-frame clones and lacks some. Among 85,000 to 95,000 clones listed, about 90% were seen once. Time point meaning: pretreatment peripheral blood. Note on this clone: Other nucleotide sequences in the sample specify the same CDR3.

The sequence was collected from a woman aged 80 or older with urothelial cancer. The sequencing here drew on PBMCs, taken around atezolizumab (anti-PD-L1) treatment. The V gene is TRBV28, the J gene TRBJ2-2, with D possibly being TRBD1 (5 bases). The CDR3 bases are TGTGCCAGCAGTTTATGGCAGGGTAACACCGGGGAGCTGTTTTTT. Its translation: CASSLWQGNTGELFF. The full variable domain, rest sourced from reference TRBV28 and TRBJ2-2, is DVKVTQSSRYLVKRTGEKVFLECVQDMDHENMFWYRQDPGLGLRLIYFSYDVKMKEKGDIPEGYSVSREKKERFSLILESASTNQTSMYLCASSLWQGNTGELFFGEGSRLTVL.